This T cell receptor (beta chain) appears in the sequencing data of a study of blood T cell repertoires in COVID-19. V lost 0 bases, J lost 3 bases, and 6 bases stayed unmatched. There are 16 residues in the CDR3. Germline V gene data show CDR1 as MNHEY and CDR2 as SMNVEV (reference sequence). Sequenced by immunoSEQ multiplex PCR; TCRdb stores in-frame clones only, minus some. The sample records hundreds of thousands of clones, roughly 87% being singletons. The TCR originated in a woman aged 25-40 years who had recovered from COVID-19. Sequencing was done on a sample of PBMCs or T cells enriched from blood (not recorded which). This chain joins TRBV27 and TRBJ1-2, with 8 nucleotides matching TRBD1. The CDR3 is CASSLSGQEIYYGYTF. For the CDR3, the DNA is TGTGCCAGCAGTTTATCGGGACAGGAGATTTACTATGGCTACACCTTC.